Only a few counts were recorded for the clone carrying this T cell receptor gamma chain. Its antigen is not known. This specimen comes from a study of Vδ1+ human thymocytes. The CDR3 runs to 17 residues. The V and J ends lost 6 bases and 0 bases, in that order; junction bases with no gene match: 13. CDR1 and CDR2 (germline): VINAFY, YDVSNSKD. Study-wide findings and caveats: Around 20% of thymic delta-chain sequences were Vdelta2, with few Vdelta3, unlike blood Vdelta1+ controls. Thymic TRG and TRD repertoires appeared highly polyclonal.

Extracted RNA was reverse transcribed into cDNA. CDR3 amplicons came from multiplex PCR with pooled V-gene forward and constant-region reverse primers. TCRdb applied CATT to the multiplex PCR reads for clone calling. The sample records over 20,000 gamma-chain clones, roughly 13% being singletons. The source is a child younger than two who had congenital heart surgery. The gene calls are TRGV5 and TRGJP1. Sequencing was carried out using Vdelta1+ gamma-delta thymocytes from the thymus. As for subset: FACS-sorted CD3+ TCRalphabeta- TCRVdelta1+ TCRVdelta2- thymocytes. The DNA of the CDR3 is TGTGCCACCTGGCCCCCTGATGGGTATACCACTGGTTGGTTCAAGATATTT. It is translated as CATWPPDGYTTGWFKIF.